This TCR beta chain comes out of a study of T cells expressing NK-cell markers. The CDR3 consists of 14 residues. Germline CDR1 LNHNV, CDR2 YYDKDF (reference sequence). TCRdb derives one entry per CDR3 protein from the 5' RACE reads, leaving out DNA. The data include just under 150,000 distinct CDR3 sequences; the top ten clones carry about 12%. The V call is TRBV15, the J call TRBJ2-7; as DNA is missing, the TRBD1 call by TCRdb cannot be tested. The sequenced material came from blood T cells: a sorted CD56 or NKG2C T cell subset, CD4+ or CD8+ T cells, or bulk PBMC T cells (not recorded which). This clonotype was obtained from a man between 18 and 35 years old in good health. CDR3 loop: CATGKGESSYEQYF.